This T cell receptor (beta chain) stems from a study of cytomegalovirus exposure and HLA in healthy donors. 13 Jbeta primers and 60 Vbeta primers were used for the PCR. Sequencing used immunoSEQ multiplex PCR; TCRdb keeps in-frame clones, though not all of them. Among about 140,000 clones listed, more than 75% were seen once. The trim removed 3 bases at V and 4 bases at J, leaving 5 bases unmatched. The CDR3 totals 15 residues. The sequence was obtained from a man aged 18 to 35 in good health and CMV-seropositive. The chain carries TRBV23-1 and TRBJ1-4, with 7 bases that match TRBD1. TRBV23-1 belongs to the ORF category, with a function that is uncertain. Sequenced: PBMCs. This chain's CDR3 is CASSHGRGDNEKLFF. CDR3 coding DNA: TGCGCCAGCAGTCATGGCAGGGGGGATAATGAAAAACTGTTTTTT.